The 3 T cell receptor beta chains presented below share a single source sample, sequenced in a study of CD8 T cells in ankylosing spondylitis. Overall study findings and caveats: Ankylosing spondylitis blood seemed to carry a telltale TCR beta motif made of under ten highly homologous variants.

MiXCR, run by TCRdb on the 5' RACE reads, gives a single entry per CDR3 protein. Among approximately 440,000 distinct CDR3 sequences, 15% to 20% were seen once, and the ten largest hold 0.95% to 1.1%. What these receptors recognize is not known. The sequenced sample consisted of blood, either unsorted or a sorted T cell fraction (not recorded which). The receptor set was obtained from a male donor with ankylosing spondylitis.

The chain uses TRBV29-1 and TRBJ2-1, with TRBD2 as a possible D gene (6 bases). V was shortened by 5 bases and J by 9 bases, with 11 bases between the two germline ends. The V gene's germline CDR1 is SQVTM and CDR2 ANQGSEA. The CDR3 covers 11 residues. CDR3 nucleotides: TGCAGCGTTCGGGAGCCTAGTGAGCAGTTCTTC. Translated, it gives CSVREPSEQFF.

CDR3 sequence reads: CSAPPGGGQVYGYTF. Here the CDR3 DNA reads TGCAGTGCCCCCCCGGGGGGGGGCCAAGTTTATGGCTACACCTTC. The J gene is TRBJ1-2, the V gene TRBV20-1; D possibly corresponds to TRBD1 (6 bases). This CDR3 region has 15 residues. Trimming stripped 6 bases from V and 5 bases from J, with 22 bases between. CDR1 and CDR2 from the germline V gene are DFQATT and SNEGSKA (reference sequence).

This chain uses TRBV9 with TRBJ1-3; the match to TRBD1 covers 8 bases. Germline CDR1 and CDR2: SGDLS and YYNGEE. This CDR3 comprises 16 residues. V lost 3 bases to trimming and J lost 2 bases; unmatched junction nucleotides: 7. The CDR3 reads CASSATGTGAGNTIYF. As DNA, the CDR3 is TGTGCCAGCAGCGCAACCGGGACAGGCGCTGGAAACACCATATATTTT.